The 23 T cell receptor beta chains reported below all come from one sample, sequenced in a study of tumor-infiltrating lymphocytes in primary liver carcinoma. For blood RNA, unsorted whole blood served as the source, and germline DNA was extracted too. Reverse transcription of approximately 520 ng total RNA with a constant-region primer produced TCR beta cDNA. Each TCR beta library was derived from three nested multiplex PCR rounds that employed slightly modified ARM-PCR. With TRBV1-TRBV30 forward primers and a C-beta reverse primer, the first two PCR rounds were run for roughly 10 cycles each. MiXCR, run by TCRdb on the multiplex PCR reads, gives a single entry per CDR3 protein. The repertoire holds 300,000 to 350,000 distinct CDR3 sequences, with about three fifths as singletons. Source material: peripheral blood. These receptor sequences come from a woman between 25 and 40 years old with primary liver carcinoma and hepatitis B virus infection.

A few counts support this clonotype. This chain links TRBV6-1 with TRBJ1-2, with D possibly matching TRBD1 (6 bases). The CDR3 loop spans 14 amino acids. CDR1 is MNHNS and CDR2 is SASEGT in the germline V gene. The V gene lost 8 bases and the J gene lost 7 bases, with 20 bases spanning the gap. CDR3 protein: CASAVSRGLGGYTF. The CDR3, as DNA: TGTGCCAGCGCAGTTTCGAGGGGGTTGGGTGGCTACACCTTC.

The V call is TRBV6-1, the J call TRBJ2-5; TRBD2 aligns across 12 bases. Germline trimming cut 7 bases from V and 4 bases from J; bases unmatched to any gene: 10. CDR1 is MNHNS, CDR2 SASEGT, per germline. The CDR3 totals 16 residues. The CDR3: CASTGTALAGGETQYF. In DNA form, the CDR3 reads TGTGCCAGCACTGGCACAGCACTAGCGGGGGGAGAGACCCAGTACTTC.

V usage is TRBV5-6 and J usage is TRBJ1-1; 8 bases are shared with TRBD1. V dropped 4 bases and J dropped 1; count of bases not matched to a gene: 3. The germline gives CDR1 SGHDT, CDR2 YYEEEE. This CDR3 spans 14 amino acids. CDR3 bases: TGTGCCAGCAGCATCGGGACAGGGAACACTGAAGCTTTCTTT. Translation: CASSIGTGNTEAFF.

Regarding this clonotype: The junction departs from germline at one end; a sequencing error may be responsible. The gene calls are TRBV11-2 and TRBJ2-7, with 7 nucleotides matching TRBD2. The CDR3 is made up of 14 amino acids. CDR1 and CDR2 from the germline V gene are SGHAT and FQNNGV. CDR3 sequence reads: CASNLVLAVYEQYF. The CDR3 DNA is TGTGCCAGCAACTTAGTGCTAGCGGTGTACGAGCAGTACTTC.

CDR3 sequence: CASNLGGTGGYTF. DNA of the CDR3: TGTGCCAGCAACCTAGGGGGAACAGGAGGCTACACCTTC. This sequence joins TRBV5-6 and TRBJ1-2; D is perhaps TRBD1 (6 bases). This CDR3 contains 13 residues. The V gene lost 6 bases and the J gene lost 8 bases, with 17 bases spanning the gap. Germline lookup yields CDR1 SGHDT and CDR2 YYEEEE.

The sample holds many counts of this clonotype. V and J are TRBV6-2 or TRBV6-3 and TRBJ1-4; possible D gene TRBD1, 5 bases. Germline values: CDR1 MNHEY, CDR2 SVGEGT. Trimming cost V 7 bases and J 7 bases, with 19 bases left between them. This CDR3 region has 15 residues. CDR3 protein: CASTPTGGGGEKLFF. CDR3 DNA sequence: TGTGCCAGCACCCCCACTGGGGGAGGTGGTGAAAAACTGTTTTTT.

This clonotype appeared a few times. The CDR3: CASSLARDNSPLHF. The CDR3 DNA reads as TGTGCCAGCAGCTTAGCGCGGGACAATTCACCCCTCCACTTT. J is TRBJ1-6 and V is TRBV7-9; D possibly corresponds to TRBD1 (5 bases). The CDR3 sequence is 14 residues long. Germline-derived CDR1 and CDR2 are SEHNR and FQNEAQ (reference sequence). Deletions cut 0 bases from V and 7 bases from J, with 7 bases between. Filled out from reference TRBV7-9 and TRBJ1-6, the complete variable domain reads DTGVSQNPRHKITKRGQNVTFRCDPISEHNRLYWYRQTLGQGPEFLTYFQNEAQLEKSRLLSDRFSAERPKGSFSTLEIQRTEQGDSAMYLCASSLARDNSPLHFGNGTRLTVT.

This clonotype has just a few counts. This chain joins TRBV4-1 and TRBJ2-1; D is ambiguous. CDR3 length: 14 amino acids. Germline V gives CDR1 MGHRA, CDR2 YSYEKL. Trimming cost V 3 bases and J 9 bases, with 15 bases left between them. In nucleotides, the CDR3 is TGCGCCAGCAGCCACATTTCCCGGCTTGGTGAGCAGTTCTTC. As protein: CASSHISRLGEQFF.

DNA of the CDR3: TGTGCCAGCAGTGTATCCTGGAACACCGGGGAGCTGTTTTTT. Its protein product is CASSVSWNTGELFF. The rearrangement links TRBV6-4 to TRBJ2-2; D is unclear. Between the trimmed V and J ends, which lost 4 bases and 1 base, there was a span of 7 bases. The CDR3 spans 14 residues. Germline CDR1 MRHNA, CDR2 SNTAGT.

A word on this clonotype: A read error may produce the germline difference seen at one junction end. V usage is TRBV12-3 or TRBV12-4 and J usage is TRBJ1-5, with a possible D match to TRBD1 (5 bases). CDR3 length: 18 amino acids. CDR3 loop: CASSVFPRAGQGSQPQHF. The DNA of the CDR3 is TGTGCTAGCAGTGTCTTCCCCAGGGCGGGTCAAGGCAGTCAACCCCAGCATTTT.

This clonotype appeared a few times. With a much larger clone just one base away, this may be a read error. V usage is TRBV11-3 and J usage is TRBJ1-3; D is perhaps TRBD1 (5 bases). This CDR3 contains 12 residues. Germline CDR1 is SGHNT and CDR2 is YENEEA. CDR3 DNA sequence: TGTGTCAGTGAGGGGTCTGGAAACACCATATATTTT. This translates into CVSEGSGNTIYF.

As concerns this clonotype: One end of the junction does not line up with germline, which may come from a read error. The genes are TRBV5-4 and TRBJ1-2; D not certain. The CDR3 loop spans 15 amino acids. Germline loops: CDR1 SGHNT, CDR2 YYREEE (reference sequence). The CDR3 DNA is TGTGCCGGCAGCGCTTGGGAGAACTGGGTCTATGGTTACACCTTC. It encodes CAGSAWENWVYGYTF.

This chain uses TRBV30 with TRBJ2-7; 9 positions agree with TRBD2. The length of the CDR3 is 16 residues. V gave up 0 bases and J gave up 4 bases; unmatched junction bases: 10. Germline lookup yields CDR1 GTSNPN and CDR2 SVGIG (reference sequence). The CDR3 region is CAWSVKKTSGSYEQYF. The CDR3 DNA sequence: TGTGCCTGGAGTGTTAAGAAGACTAGCGGAAGTTACGAGCAGTACTTC.

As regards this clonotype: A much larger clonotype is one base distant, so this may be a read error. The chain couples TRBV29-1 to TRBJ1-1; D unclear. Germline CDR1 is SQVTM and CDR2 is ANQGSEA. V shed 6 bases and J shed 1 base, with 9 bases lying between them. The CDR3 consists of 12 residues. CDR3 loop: CSVLSQNTEAFF. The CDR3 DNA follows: TGCAGCGTCTTAAGCCAGAACACTGAAGCTTTCTTT.

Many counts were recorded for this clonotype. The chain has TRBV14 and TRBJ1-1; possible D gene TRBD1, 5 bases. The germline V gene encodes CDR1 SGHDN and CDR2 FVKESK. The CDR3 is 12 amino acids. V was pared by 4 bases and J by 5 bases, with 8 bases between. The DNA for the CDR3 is TGTGCCAGCAGCCCCGGGGGGACTGAAGCTTTCTTT. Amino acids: CASSPGGTEAFF.

CDR3 sequence reads: CASSLGNTGRRYEQYF. The DNA of the CDR3 is TGTGCCAGCAGCTTAGGGAATACAGGGAGACGCTACGAGCAGTACTTC. The chain combines TRBV13 with TRBJ2-7; possible D gene TRBD1, 6 bases. The V end lost 0 bases, the J end lost 3 bases, and 15 bases lay between the germline ends. Germline V lookup: CDR1 PRHDT, CDR2 FYEKMQ (reference sequence). The CDR3 covers 16 residues.

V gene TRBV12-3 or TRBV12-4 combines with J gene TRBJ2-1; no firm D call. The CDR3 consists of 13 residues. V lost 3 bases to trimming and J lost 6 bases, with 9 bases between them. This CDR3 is CASSFWVGNEQFF. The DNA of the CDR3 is TGTGCCAGCAGTTTTTGGGTGGGCAATGAGCAGTTCTTC.

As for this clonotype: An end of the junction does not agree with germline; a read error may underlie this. The CDR3: CTSSYSGGANYGYTF. The CDR3 nucleotides are TGTACCAGCAGTTACTCTGGGGGGGCTAACTATGGCTACACCTTC. The chain couples TRBV6-6 to TRBJ1-2; D is possibly TRBD1 (5 bases). In germline, CDR1 is MNHNY, CDR2 SVGAGI (reference sequence). CDR3 length equals 15 residues.

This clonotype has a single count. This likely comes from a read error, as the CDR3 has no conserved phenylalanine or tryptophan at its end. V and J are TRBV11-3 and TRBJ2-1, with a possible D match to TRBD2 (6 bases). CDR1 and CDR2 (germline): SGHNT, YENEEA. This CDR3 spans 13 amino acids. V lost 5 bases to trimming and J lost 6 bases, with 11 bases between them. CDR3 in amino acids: CASSAAGSNEQFL. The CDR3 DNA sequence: TGTGCCAGCAGCGCGGCCGGGAGCAATGAGCAGTTCCTC.

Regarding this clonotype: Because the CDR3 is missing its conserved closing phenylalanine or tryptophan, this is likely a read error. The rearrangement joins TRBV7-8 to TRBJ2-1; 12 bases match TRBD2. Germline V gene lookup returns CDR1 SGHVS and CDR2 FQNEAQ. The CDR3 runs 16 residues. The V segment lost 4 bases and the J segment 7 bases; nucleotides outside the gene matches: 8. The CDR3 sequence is CASSSKTSGSRNEQFS. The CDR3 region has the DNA TGTGCCAGCAGCTCAAAGACTAGCGGGAGTAGGAATGAGCAGTTCTCC.

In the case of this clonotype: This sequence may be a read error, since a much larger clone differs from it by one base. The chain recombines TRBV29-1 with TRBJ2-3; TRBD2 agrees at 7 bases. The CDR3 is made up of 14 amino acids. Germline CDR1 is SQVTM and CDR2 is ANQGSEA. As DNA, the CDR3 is TGCAGCGTTGAAGGAGGGGAGGGAACAGATACGCAGTCTTTT. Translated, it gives CSVEGGEGTDTQSF.

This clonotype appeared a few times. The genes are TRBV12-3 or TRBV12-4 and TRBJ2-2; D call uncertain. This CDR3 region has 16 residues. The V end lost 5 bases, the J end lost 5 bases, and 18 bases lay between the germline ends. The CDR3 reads CASSMTADVGTGELFF. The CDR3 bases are TGTGCCAGCAGTATGACCGCAGACGTGGGGACCGGGGAGCTGTTTTTT.

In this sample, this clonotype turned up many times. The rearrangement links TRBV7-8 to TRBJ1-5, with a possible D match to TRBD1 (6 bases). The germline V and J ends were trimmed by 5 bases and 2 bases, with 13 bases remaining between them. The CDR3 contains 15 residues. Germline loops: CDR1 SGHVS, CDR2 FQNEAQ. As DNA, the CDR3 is TGTGCCAGCAGCCTAGGTAGACAGGGCAATCAGCCCCAGCATTTT. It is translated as CASSLGRQGNQPQHF.